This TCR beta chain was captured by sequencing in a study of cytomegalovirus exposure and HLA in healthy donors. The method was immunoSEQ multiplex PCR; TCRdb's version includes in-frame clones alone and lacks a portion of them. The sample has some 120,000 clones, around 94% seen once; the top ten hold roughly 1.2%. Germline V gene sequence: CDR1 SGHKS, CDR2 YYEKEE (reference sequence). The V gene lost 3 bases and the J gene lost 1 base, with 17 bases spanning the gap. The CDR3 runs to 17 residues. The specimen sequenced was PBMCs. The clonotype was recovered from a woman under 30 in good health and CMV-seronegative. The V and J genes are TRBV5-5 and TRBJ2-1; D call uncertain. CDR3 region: CASSSLQSQISYNEQFF. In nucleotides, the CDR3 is TGTGCCAGCAGCTCCTTACAGAGCCAAATTTCCTACAATGAGCAGTTCTTC.